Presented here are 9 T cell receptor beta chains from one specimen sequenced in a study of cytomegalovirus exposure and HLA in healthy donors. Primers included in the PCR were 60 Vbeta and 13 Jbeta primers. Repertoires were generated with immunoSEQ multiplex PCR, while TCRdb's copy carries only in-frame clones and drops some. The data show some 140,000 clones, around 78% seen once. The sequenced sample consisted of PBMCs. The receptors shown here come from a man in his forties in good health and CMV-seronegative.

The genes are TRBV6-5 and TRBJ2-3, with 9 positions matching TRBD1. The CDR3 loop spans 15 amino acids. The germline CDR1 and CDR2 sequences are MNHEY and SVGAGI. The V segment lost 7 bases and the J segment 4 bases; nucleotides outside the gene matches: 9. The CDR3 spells CASMGVTGGADTQYF. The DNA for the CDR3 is TGTGCCAGCATGGGAGTTACAGGGGGCGCAGATACGCAGTATTTT.

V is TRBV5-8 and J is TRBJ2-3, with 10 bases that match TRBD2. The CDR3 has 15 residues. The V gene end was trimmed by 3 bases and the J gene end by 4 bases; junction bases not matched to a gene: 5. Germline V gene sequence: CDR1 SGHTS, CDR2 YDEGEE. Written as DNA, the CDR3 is TGTGCCAGCAGCTCCTCAGCGGGAGGGTCAGATACGCAGTATTTT. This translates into CASSSSAGGSDTQYF. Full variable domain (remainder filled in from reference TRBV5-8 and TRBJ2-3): EAGVTQSPTHLIKTRGQQATLRCSPISGHTSVYWYQQALGLGLQFLLWYDEGEERNRGNFPPRFSGRQFPNYSSELNVNALELEDSALYLCASSSSAGGSDTQYFGPGTRLTVL.

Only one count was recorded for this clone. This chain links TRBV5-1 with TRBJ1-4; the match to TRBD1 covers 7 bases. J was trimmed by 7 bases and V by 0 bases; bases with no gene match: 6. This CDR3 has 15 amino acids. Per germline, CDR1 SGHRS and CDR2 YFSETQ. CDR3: CASSLDRGDGEKLFF. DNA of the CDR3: TGCGCCAGCAGCTTGGACAGGGGTGATGGTGAAAAACTGTTTTTT.

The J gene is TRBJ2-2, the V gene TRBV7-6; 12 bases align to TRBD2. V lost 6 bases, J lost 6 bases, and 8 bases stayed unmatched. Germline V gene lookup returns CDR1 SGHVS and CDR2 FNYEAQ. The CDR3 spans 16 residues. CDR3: CASSLAGGPMAGELFF. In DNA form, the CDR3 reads TGTGCCAGCAGTCTAGCGGGGGGGCCGATGGCCGGGGAGCTGTTTTTT.

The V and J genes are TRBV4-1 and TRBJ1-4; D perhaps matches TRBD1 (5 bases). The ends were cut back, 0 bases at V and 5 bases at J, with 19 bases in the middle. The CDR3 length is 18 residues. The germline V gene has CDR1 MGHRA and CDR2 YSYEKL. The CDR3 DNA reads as TGCGCCAGCAGCCAAGAATGGGGTGGGGGGTGGCCCAATGAAAAACTGTTTTTT. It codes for CASSQEWGGGWPNEKLFF.

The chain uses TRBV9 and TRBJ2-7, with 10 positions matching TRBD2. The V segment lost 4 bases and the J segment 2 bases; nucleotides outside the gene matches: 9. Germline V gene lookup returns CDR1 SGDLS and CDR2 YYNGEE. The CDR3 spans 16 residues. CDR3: CASSPSLAGEAYEQYF. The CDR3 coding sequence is TGTGCCAGCAGCCCATCCCTAGCGGGAGAGGCCTACGAGCAGTACTTC. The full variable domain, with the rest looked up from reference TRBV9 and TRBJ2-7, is DSGVTQTPKHLITATGQRVTLRCSPRSGDLSVYWYQQSLDQGLQFLIQYYNGEERAKGNILERFSAQQFPDLHSELNLSSLELGDSALYFCASSPSLAGEAYEQYFGPGTRLTVT.

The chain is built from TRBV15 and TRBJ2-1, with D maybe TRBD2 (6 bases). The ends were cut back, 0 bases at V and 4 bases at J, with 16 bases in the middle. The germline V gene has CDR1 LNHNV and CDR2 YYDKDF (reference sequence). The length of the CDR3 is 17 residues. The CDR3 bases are TGTGCCACCAGCAGAGATCGGAGGGCGAAGGGGTACAATGAGCAGTTCTTC. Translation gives CATSRDRRAKGYNEQFF.

CDR3 coding DNA: TGTGCCAGCAGTTACGGACAGGGACCCCTCCACGAGCAGTACTTC. Amino acids: CASSYGQGPLHEQYF. V is TRBV6-5 and J is TRBJ2-7; 8 bases match TRBD1. V lost 2 bases to trimming and J lost 5 bases; unmatched junction nucleotides: 8. This CDR3 contains 15 residues. Germline CDR1 is MNHEY and CDR2 is SVGAGI.

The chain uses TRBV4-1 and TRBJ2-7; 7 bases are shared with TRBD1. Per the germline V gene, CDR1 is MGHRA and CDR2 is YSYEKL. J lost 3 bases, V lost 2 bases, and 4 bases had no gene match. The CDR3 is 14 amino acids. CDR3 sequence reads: CASSQSDRSYEQYF. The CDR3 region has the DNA TGCGCCAGCAGCCAATCGGACAGGAGCTACGAGCAGTACTTC.